The 7 T cell receptor beta chains listed next were all sequenced from one sample in a study of cytomegalovirus exposure and HLA in healthy donors. Primers for the PCR totalled 60 Vbeta and 13 Jbeta. The data were produced by immunoSEQ multiplex PCR, yet TCRdb's version contains in-frame clones alone and is incomplete. The data show about 120,000 clones, around three fifths seen once. Sequencing was performed on PBMCs. The origin of the receptors is a woman between 40 and 55 years old in good health and CMV-seropositive.

The CDR3 coding sequence is TGTGCCAGCAGCTTGGGACTAGGAATAGTCCGGGAGCTGTTTTTT. It specifies CASSLGLGIVRELFF. The chain is built from TRBV5-6 and TRBJ2-2; D is possibly TRBD2 (6 bases). Germline lookup yields CDR1 SGHDT and CDR2 YYEEEE. Trimming pared 0 bases from V and 9 bases from J, leaving 15 bases between. The CDR3 has 15 amino acids.

This clone was recorded a few times. The chain has TRBV11-2 and TRBJ1-2, with 8 bases identical to TRBD1. CDR1 is SGHAT, CDR2 FQNNGV, per germline. The length of the CDR3 is 14 residues. V dropped 1 base and J dropped 2; count of bases not matched to a gene: 0. This CDR3 reads CASSLAGGNYGYTF. DNA for the CDR3: TGTGCCAGCAGCTTAGCAGGGGGCAACTATGGCTACACCTTC.

This rearrangement joins TRBV7-9 to TRBJ1-1, with no clear D. The CDR3 consists of 11 residues. Trimming removed 3 bases at V and 8 bases at J, with 7 bases between. From germline, CDR1 is SEHNR and CDR2 FQNEAQ (reference sequence). The CDR3 region has the DNA TGTGCCAGCAGCTTCGGGGTCGAAGCTTTCTTT. This sequence encodes CASSFGVEAFF.

V usage is TRBV10-2 and J usage is TRBJ2-5, with 13 bases identical to TRBD2. Looked up from germline, CDR1 is WSHSY and CDR2 is SAAADI. The ends lost 4 bases at V and 4 bases at J; junction bases unmatched: 0. This CDR3 comprises 14 residues. CDR3 in amino acids: CASSGLAGGETQYF. DNA of the CDR3: TGCGCCAGCAGTGGACTAGCGGGAGGAGAGACCCAGTACTTC.

This clone appeared a few times. This sequence joins TRBV29-1 and TRBJ1-2, with D unresolved. The CDR3 covers 11 residues. Germline values: CDR1 SQVTM, CDR2 ANQGSEA. Deletions cut 4 bases from V and 8 bases from J, with 11 bases between. CDR3 nucleotide sequence: TGCAGCGTTGCGGGGAGAGGGGGCTACACCTTC. This encodes CSVAGRGGYTF.

This chain connects TRBV18 to TRBJ2-7; 8 nucleotides line up with TRBD1. V lost 1 base and J lost 4; bases outside the gene matches: 12. This CDR3 is 17 amino acids long. Per the germline V gene, CDR1 is KGHSH and CDR2 is LQKENI. CDR3 DNA: TGTGCCAGCTCACCACGTACTTCCGGGACAGGTCTATACGAGCAGTACTTC. It specifies CASSPRTSGTGLYEQYF.

The chain recombines TRBV6-4 with TRBJ2-2; D gene uncertain. Germline values: CDR1 MRHNA, CDR2 SNTAGT. The CDR3 runs to 14 residues. The V and J ends lost 4 bases and 5 bases respectively, with 11 bases between them. As DNA, the CDR3 is TGTGCCAGCAGTGTTCGCTTTGCGACCGGGGAGCTGTTTTTT. Protein sequence: CASSVRFATGELFF.